Presented here are 18 T cell receptor beta chains from one specimen sequenced in a study of blood T cells in healthy people across ages. Combining a sample-barcoded 5' primer with a J-beta primer mix, a second PCR ran for about 7 to 12 cycles. TCRdb reprocessed the 5' RACE reads with MiXCR, giving one entry per CDR3 protein. The data show about 900,000 distinct CDR3 sequences, less than 80% seen once. Sequenced input: blood. The receptor set was obtained from a man aged 25 to 45 in good health.

The chain uses TRBV4-3 and TRBJ1-4; D not certain. Germline V lookup: CDR1 LGHNA, CDR2 YSLEER. V lost 5 bases to trimming and J lost 11 bases, with 18 bases between them. The CDR3 sequence is 14 residues long. This chain's CDR3 is CASSDRSHGGKLFF. The CDR3 nucleotides read TGCGCCAGCAGCGACCGTAGTCACGGTGGGAAACTGTTTTTT.

There are a few counts of this clonotype. The V and J genes are TRBV4-3 and TRBJ2-2; the D is unclear. The CDR3 contains 16 residues. From germline, CDR1 is LGHNA and CDR2 YSLEER. V gave up 3 bases and J gave up 2 bases, with 13 bases separating them. This chain's CDR3 is CASSQGLNLNTGELFF. CDR3 sequence (DNA): TGCGCCAGCAGCCAGGGCCTGAATTTAAACACCGGGGAGCTGTTTTTT.

This clonotype was seen more than once but under ten times. This chain joins TRBV9 and TRBJ2-1; D uncertain. The CDR3 runs to 12 residues. V was pared by 4 bases and J by 8 bases, with 10 bases between. The germline V gene encodes CDR1 SGDLS and CDR2 YYNGEE. The CDR3 region has the DNA TGTGCCAGCAGCTTCGCTGACCATGAGCAGTTCTTC. Protein product: CASSFADHEQFF.

The V and J genes are TRBV6-5 and TRBJ1-2; 10 bases map to TRBD1. Germline-derived CDR1 and CDR2 are MNHEY and SVGAGI. V trimming: 7 bases; J trimming: 4 bases; junction bases outside the gene matches: 6. The CDR3 covers 14 residues. DNA for the CDR3: TGTGCCAGCACCCAGACAGGGGGCAGCTATGGCTACACCTTC. Encoded protein: CASTQTGGSYGYTF.

The V and J genes are TRBV6-6 and TRBJ2-2; 9 bases line up with TRBD1. The V gene's germline CDR1 is MNHNY and CDR2 SVGAGI (reference sequence). The CDR3 is 15 residues long. V was clipped by 5 bases and J by 5 bases; unmatched bases: 6. CDR3 coding DNA: TGTGCCAGCAGTCAACAGGGGGCCGCTACCGGGGAGCTGTTTTTT. Translated: CASSQQGAATGELFF.

The chain recombines TRBV4-2 with TRBJ1-6, with D unresolved. The CDR3 extends over 17 amino acids. Germline lookup yields CDR1 LGHNA and CDR2 YNFKEQ. Between the trimmed V and J ends, which lost 1 base and 8 bases, there was a span of 18 bases. The CDR3 coding sequence is TGTGCCAGCAGCCAAGGACGTTCAGTCACCGTAGATTCACCCCTCCACTTT. Protein product: CASSQGRSVTVDSPLHF.

The J gene is TRBJ2-5, the V gene TRBV7-2; D gene uncertain. V lost 5 bases and J lost 12, with 13 bases in between. Looked up from germline, CDR1 is SGHTA and CDR2 is FQGNSA. The CDR3 loop spans 11 amino acids. The CDR3 is CASSRAEDKYF. CDR3 in DNA: TGTGCCAGCAGCCGGGCGGAAGATAAGTACTTC.

On this clonotype itself: The limits of the CDR3 on the DNA are not certain, so only TCRdb's listed CDR3 is given. The V and J genes are TRBV6-1 and TRBJ2-4; the table's D call, TRBD1, has no DNA check behind it. Per germline, CDR1 MNHNS and CDR2 SASEGT. Both ends counted, the CDR3 spans 15 residues. This chain's CDR3 is CASILGGRSGNIQYF.

The chain recombines TRBV25-1 with TRBJ2-4; 9 bases agree with TRBD2. The DNA end lines up better with TRBJ2-7; the J call may be wrong. CDR3 size: 15 residues. Germline CDR1 and CDR2: MGHDK and SYGVNS. The chain's CDR3 is CASSRGRGWDGEQYF. DNA for the CDR3: TGTGCCAGCAGCCGCGGGAGGGGATGGGATGGCGAGCAGTACTTC.

The V and J genes are TRBV10-3 and TRBJ2-1; 8 nucleotides match TRBD1. Germline values: CDR1 ENHRY, CDR2 SYGVKD. The CDR3 has 15 residues. The trim removed 6 bases at V and 0 bases at J, leaving 4 bases unmatched. CDR3 in amino acids: CAIRQGAGSYNEQFF. CDR3 sequence (DNA): TGTGCCATCAGGCAGGGGGCAGGCTCCTACAATGAGCAGTTCTTC.

The V gene is TRBV15, the J gene TRBJ2-7; possibly TRBD1 for D (5 bases). Germline CDR1 LNHNV, CDR2 YYDKDF (reference sequence). The CDR3 is 14 residues long. V gave up 0 bases and J gave up 2 bases, with 8 bases separating them. The CDR3 region has the DNA TGTGCCACCAGCAGAGAGGCAGGGACCTACGAGCAGTACTTC. This translates into CATSREAGTYEQYF.

The genes are TRBV7-2 and TRBJ2-3, with 9 positions matching TRBD1. Germline V gives CDR1 SGHTA, CDR2 FQGNSA. This CDR3 has 14 residues. The J segment lost 3 bases and the V segment lost 5 bases, leaving 3 bases of the junction unmatched. CDR3 bases: TGTGCCAGCAGCCAAGGGACAGGGACAGATACGCAGTATTTT. Its translation is CASSQGTGTDTQYF.

This rearrangement joins TRBV6-5 to TRBJ1-2; a possible D gene is TRBD1 (6 bases). This CDR3 region has 16 residues. Trimming shortened V by 5 bases and J by 2 bases, and 18 bases separated the two germline ends. Germline CDR1 is MNHEY and CDR2 is SVGAGI. The CDR3 protein is CASSPITGTLNYGYTF. The CDR3 nucleotides read TGTGCCAGCAGTCCAATTACCGGGACACTGAACTATGGCTACACCTTC.

This clonotype appeared a single time. The rearrangement joins TRBV28 to TRBJ2-7; 9 positions match TRBD2. Germline V gives CDR1 MDHEN, CDR2 SYDVKM. CDR3 length: 17 amino acids. V trimming: 8 bases; J trimming: 0 bases; junction bases outside the gene matches: 14. The CDR3 sequence: CASRPAASGMSSYEQYF. The CDR3 DNA reads as TGTGCCAGCCGCCCCGCGGCTAGCGGGATGAGCTCCTACGAGCAGTACTTC.

This clonotype has only a few counts. The gene calls are TRBV20-1 and TRBJ2-6; D is unresolved. Trimming left V 1 base short and J 9 bases short, with 13 bases between. Germline lookup yields CDR1 DFQATT and CDR2 SNEGSKA (reference sequence). The CDR3 loop spans 14 amino acids. The CDR3 loop is CSARAPPVSNVLTF. The DNA of the CDR3 is TGCAGTGCTAGAGCCCCCCCGGTGAGCAACGTCCTGACTTTC.

The CDR3 sequence is CASRPSGASSYNEQFF. In DNA, the CDR3 is TGTGCCAGCAGACCCTCGGGGGCTAGCTCCTACAATGAGCAGTTCTTC. The chain joins TRBV9 to TRBJ2-1, with D perhaps given as TRBD1 or TRBD2 (6 bases each). Per the germline V gene, CDR1 is SGDLS and CDR2 is YYNGEE. The CDR3 contains 16 residues. Deletions cut 5 bases from V and 0 bases from J, with 15 bases between.

At least ten counts were recorded for this clonotype. V is TRBV4-3 and J is TRBJ2-2; D is undetermined. Germline values: CDR1 LGHNA, CDR2 YSLEER. The CDR3 is 13 amino acids. V was pared by 8 bases and J by 7 bases, with 14 bases between. CDR3 region: CASRPYGVGELFF. CDR3 DNA: TGCGCCAGCCGCCCCTACGGTGTCGGGGAGCTGTTTTTT.

The rearrangement uses TRBV20-1 and TRBJ1-6; weak D call: TRBD1 (5 bases). The V end lost 6 bases, the J end lost 9 bases, and 12 bases lay between the germline ends. The CDR3 extends over 12 amino acids. In germline, CDR1 is DFQATT, CDR2 SNEGSKA (reference sequence). CDR3 bases: TGCAGTGCCTGGGACTTCGGTTCACCCCTCCACTTT. Its translation: CSAWDFGSPLHF.